Presented here are 9 T cell receptor beta chains from one specimen sequenced in a study of blood T cell repertoires in COVID-19. Generated by immunoSEQ multiplex PCR, the TCRdb table keeps only in-frame clones and is missing some. The sample yields 150,000 to 200,000 clones, around nine tenths seen once. The sample was peripheral blood. These receptors all come from a young woman who had recovered from COVID-19.

The rearrangement uses TRBV30 and TRBJ1-5; the D gene is possibly TRBD1 (6 bases). Germline V gene data show CDR1 as GTSNPN and CDR2 as SVGIG (reference sequence). The CDR3 spans 16 residues. Trimming took 3 bases from V and 0 from J, leaving 15 bases between them. The CDR3 spells CAWSIGGAFSNQPQHF. CDR3 nucleotide sequence: TGTGCCTGGAGCATCGGGGGGGCCTTTAGCAATCAGCCCCAGCATTTT.

This chain uses TRBV6-5 with TRBJ1-1; D is possibly TRBD1 (5 bases). The germline CDR1 and CDR2 sequences are MNHEY and SVGAGI. Deletions cut 6 bases from V and 11 bases from J, with 16 bases between. The CDR3 has 12 amino acids. The CDR3 DNA is TGTGCCAGCAGCTCACGGGGGGATAACGCTTTCTTT. Protein sequence: CASSSRGDNAFF.

The DNA of the CDR3 is TGTGCCAGCATGAGACAGGGCCCTCAGGGTGACCAGTACTTC. It yields the protein CASMRQGPQGDQYF. The gene calls are TRBV6-4 and TRBJ2-5, with 7 bases lining up with TRBD1. The V and J ends lost 7 bases and 10 bases, in that order; junction bases with no gene match: 15. CDR1 is MRHNA and CDR2 is SNTAGT in the germline V gene. The CDR3 extends over 14 amino acids.

This rearrangement joins TRBV11-2 to TRBJ2-7, with 15 bases lining up with TRBD2. The V segment lost 5 bases and the J segment 9 bases; nucleotides outside the gene matches: 5. Germline CDR1 SGHAT, CDR2 FQNNGV. The CDR3 has 14 amino acids. CDR3 loop: CASSLGLAGGGQYV. CDR3 bases: TGTGCCAGCAGCCTGGGACTAGCGGGAGGCGGGCAGTACGTC.

V gene TRBV5-8 combines with J gene TRBJ2-7, with 11 nucleotides matching TRBD1. V shed 4 bases and J 3 bases; nucleotides not matched to a gene: 6. The CDR3 is 15 residues long. CDR1 and CDR2 (germline): SGHTS, YDEGEE. This CDR3 reads CASSPGTGGDYEQYV. CDR3 nucleotide sequence: TGTGCCAGCAGCCCCGGGACAGGGGGTGACTACGAGCAGTACGTC.

The chain uses TRBV19 and TRBJ2-7; unclear D gene. Deletions cut 4 bases from V and 5 bases from J, with 12 bases between. The germline V gene encodes CDR1 LNHDA and CDR2 SQIVND (reference sequence). This CDR3 has 13 residues. The CDR3 loop reads CASSKTSKDEQYF. As DNA, the CDR3 is TGTGCCAGTAGTAAGACTTCAAAAGACGAGCAGTACTTC.

The rearrangement uses TRBV7-9 and TRBJ2-7; the match to TRBD1 covers 7 bases. The germline CDR1 and CDR2 sequences are SEHNR and FQNEAQ (reference sequence). V was pared by 6 bases and J by 0 bases, with 11 bases of the junction left unmatched. The CDR3 spans 16 residues. The CDR3 is CASRGTGQSNSYEQYF. The CDR3 DNA follows: TGTGCCAGCAGGGGAACGGGACAGTCAAACTCCTACGAGCAGTACTTC.

The CDR3 here is CASSLKASPAYEQYF. For the CDR3, the DNA is TGTGCCAGCAGCTTAAAGGCTAGCCCCGCCTACGAGCAGTACTTC. V gene TRBV7-3 combines with J gene TRBJ2-7; a weak D match, TRBD2 (5 bases). Germline CDR1 reads SGHTA; CDR2 reads FQGTGA. The CDR3 has 15 amino acids. Trimming stripped 1 base from V and 2 bases from J, with 12 bases between.

Regarding this clone: The sample holds other DNA sequences that translate to the same CDR3. The V call is TRBV5-1, the J call TRBJ1-1; 7 nucleotides match TRBD1. This CDR3 is built from 16 residues. Trimming cost V 0 bases and J 1 base; bases outside gene matches: 6. Looked up from germline, CDR1 is SGHRS and CDR2 is YFSETQ. The CDR3 region is CASSLDPGQRNTEAFF. As DNA, the CDR3 is TGCGCCAGCAGCTTGGACCCGGGACAGAGGAACACTGAAGCTTTCTTT.